Listed here is a single TCR beta chain. Original processing notes: How many nucleated cells were present was estimated from reference gene primer amplification. Data came from immunoSEQ multiplex PCR; TCRdb stores just in-frame clones and leaves some out. V and J calls and clone size follow that table, whereas D and trimming were derived from the DNA. The sample carries 160,000 or so clones, roughly 90% recorded once. The data are from a study of blood T cell repertoires in COVID-19. On the study more broadly: Acute and convalescent COVID-19 samples came from the United States, Italy and Spain. PBMCs, B-cell-depleted T cells, or T cells were the source of the cDNA or gDNA that made up the material.

With 3 bases clipped from V and 3 bases from J, the junction kept 10 bases outside the gene matches. Germline-derived CDR1 and CDR2 are WSHSY and SAAADI. This CDR3 has 16 amino acids. The sample comprised peripheral blood. The source is a woman aged 50 to 65 with acute or convalescent COVID-19. J is TRBJ1-1 and V is TRBV10-2, with 7 bases matching TRBD1. The CDR3 protein is CASSDDTGVGDTEAFF. The CDR3 DNA reads as TGCGCCAGCAGTGACGACACAGGGGTAGGTGACACTGAAGCTTTCTTT.